This T cell receptor beta chain was retrieved from a study of tumor-infiltrating lymphocytes in primary liver carcinoma. Study at large: Men and women, 30 to 69 years of age, made up the patients.

The investigators made TCR beta cDNA from roughly 0.55 ug total RNA, using a constant-region primer. Library construction for TCR beta comprised three nested multiplex PCR rounds performed with slightly modified ARM-PCR. In the first two PCR rounds, TRBV1-TRBV30 forward primers were paired with a C-beta reverse primer, and each round lasted around 10 cycles. Via MiXCR, TCRdb re-called the multiplex PCR reads, giving one row per CDR3 protein. Here the sample spans more than 95,000 distinct CDR3 sequences, around 60% being singletons. This CDR3 contains 13 residues. The germline gives CDR1 SGHNT, CDR2 YYREEE (reference sequence). Bulk tissue was left unsorted, and RNA and DNA were co-extracted from about 21-30 mg of it. Findings and caveats of the study: Tumor specimens were characterized by a significantly higher top-250-clone fraction than blood (p = 0.039).

About this clonotype itself: What it binds is not known. One base away lies a much larger clone, so this may be a sequencing read error.

The TCR sequence derives from a woman aged 60-70 years with primary liver carcinoma and hepatitis B virus infection. Sequencing was performed on liver tumor tissue from sampling region 3. Subset reported: tumor region T3, left-lateral pole. The genes are TRBV5-4 and TRBJ1-4; D uncertain. In DNA form, the CDR3 reads TGTGCCAGAAGCTTCACAACTAATGAAAAACTGTTTTTT. Protein sequence: CARSFTTNEKLFF.